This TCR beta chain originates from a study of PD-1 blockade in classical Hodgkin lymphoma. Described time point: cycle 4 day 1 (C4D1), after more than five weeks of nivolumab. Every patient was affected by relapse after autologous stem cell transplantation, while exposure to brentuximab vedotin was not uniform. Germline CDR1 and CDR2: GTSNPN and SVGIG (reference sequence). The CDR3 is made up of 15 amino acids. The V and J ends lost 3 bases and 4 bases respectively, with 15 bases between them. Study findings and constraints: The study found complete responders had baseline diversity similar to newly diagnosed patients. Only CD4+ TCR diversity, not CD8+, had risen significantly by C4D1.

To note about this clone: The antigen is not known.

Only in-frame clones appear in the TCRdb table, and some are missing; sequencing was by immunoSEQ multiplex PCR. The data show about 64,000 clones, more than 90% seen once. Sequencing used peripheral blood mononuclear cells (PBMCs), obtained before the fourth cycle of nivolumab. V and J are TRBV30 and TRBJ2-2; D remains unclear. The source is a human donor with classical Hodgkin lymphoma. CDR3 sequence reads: CAWSPGPSVTGELFF. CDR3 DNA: TGTGCCTGGAGCCCCGGACCTTCTGTCACCGGGGAGCTGTTTTTT.